This paragraph reports one T cell receptor (beta chain). Its antigen is unidentified. Data came from immunoSEQ multiplex PCR; TCRdb stores just in-frame clones and leaves some out. Counted here are over a thousand clones, approximately 83% occurring once; the ten biggest clones make up approximately 8.3%. This record belongs to a study of graft-versus-host responses after intestinal transplantation. Study-level information: All of the recipients had induction that used anti-thymocyte globulin, then tacrolimus and steroids for approximately 3 years.

Germline V CDR1 and CDR2: SGHVT, SQSDAQ. The CDR3 loop spans 16 amino acids. After removal of 5 bases from V and 0 bases from J, the junction contained 6 bases not matched to a gene. Broader study findings: Analysis identified GvH clones in recipient marrow, with some appearing first in ileum or blood. The presence of high graft-versus-host to host-versus-graft clonal ratios in allografts characterized patients with graft-donor T cell macrochimerism.

The sequencing used PBMCs, collected 7 days after intestinal transplantation. V and J are TRBV7-4 and TRBJ2-1; 8 positions match TRBD2. The source is a human patient who received an intestinal transplant, so some T cells may come from the graft donor. For the CDR3, the DNA is TGTGCCAGCAGCCCCGAGCGGGGGAGCTCCTACAATGAGCAGTTCTTC. This gives the protein CASSPERGSSYNEQFF.